These 28 T cell receptor beta chains were all obtained from the same sample, sequenced in a study of human T cells and chemical hapten exposure. This sample's time point: patch test 3, about 24 weeks after DPC sensitization. Indicated treatment: therapeutic diphenylcyclopropenone sensitization with weekly scalp DPC. Each CDR3 protein is one row after TCRdb ran MiXCR on the RACE reads. The sample has 95,000 to 150,000 distinct CDR3 sequences, approximately 11% seen once. The starting material was whole blood, obtained in connection with sensitization to the hapten diphenylcyclopropenone (DPC). Receptors were obtained from a woman aged 45 to 65 with alopecia areata. Some clones in this sample may be carry-over from other donors' samples.

V usage is TRBV5-1 and J usage is TRBJ1-1, with 8 positions matching TRBD1. Germline CDR1 SGHRS, CDR2 YFSETQ. Losses at the gene ends were 2 bases for V and 2 bases for J; bases not matched to a gene: 2. The CDR3 has 14 residues. The CDR3 loop is CASSFGQGNTEAFF. CDR3 coding DNA: TGCGCCAGCAGCTTCGGACAGGGAAACACTGAAGCTTTCTTT.

The sample holds a few counts of this clonotype. V and J are TRBV29-1 and TRBJ1-1; 7 bases line up with TRBD1. V trimming: 0 bases; J trimming: 5 bases; junction bases outside the gene matches: 15. The germline V gene encodes CDR1 SQVTM and CDR2 ANQGSEA. The CDR3 length is 17 residues. The CDR3: CSVEEAQGTVRGTEAFF. CDR3 sequence (DNA): TGCAGCGTTGAAGAGGCACAAGGGACAGTTAGGGGGACTGAAGCTTTCTTT.

The chain has TRBV11-2 and TRBJ2-1; TRBD2 agrees at 7 bases. The germline CDR1 and CDR2 sequences are SGHAT and FQNNGV. The V segment lost 7 bases and the J segment 0 bases; nucleotides outside the gene matches: 6. CDR3 length: 15 residues. The CDR3, as DNA: TGTGCCAGCACCGGGCTAGCGGCCTCCTACAATGAGCAGTTCTTC. It translates to CASTGLAASYNEQFF.

This clonotype has at least ten counts. The chain couples TRBV6-2 or TRBV6-3 to TRBJ2-6; 10 bases are a match to TRBD1. J was trimmed by 2 bases and V by 2 bases; bases with no gene match: 0. The CDR3 runs 16 residues. Germline loops: CDR1 MNHEY, CDR2 SVGEGT. CDR3 coding DNA: TGTGCCAGCAGTTACGGACAGGGGGCTGGGGCCAACGTCCTGACTTTC. Encoded protein: CASSYGQGAGANVLTF.

The V and J genes are TRBV27 and TRBJ1-2; D unresolved. Per the germline V gene, CDR1 is MNHEY and CDR2 is SMNVEV (reference sequence). V lost 4 bases and J 4 bases, leaving 13 bases between the germline ends. The CDR3 length is 14 residues. The CDR3 is CASSYNGFSYGYTF. The CDR3, as DNA: TGTGCCAGCAGTTATAACGGGTTTAGCTATGGCTACACCTTC.

This clonotype was observed a few times. The rearrangement links TRBV2 to TRBJ2-3; TRBD2 agrees at 9 bases. With 6 bases clipped from V and 3 bases from J, the junction kept 10 bases outside the gene matches. The CDR3 is 16 amino acids. Germline-derived CDR1 and CDR2 are SNHLY and FYNNEI. The CDR3 nucleotides read TGTGCCAGCAGCGGGACTAGCCTCACTCTAACAGATACGCAGTATTTT. Protein sequence: CASSGTSLTLTDTQYF.

This clonotype was found a few times. This chain links TRBV6-1 with TRBJ2-5, with D perhaps matching TRBD2 (5 bases). The CDR3 extends over 14 amino acids. The V end was cut by 2 bases, the J end by 7 bases, with 14 bases between. Germline loops: CDR1 MNHNS, CDR2 SASEGT. CDR3 coding DNA: TGTGCCAGCAGTGAATCCAGACCGGCGGGGACCCAGTACTTC. Residues: CASSESRPAGTQYF.

This clonotype was observed many times. The rearrangement joins TRBV4-2 to TRBJ1-1; D gene unclear. The CDR3 is 13 amino acids. Trimming cost V 3 bases and J 1 base, with 6 bases left between them. In germline, CDR1 is LGHNA, CDR2 YNFKEQ. CDR3 sequence reads: CASSHKGNTEAFF. The CDR3 nucleotides read TGTGCCAGCAGCCATAAAGGGAACACTGAAGCTTTCTTT.

The gene calls are TRBV4-1 and TRBJ2-6, with 7 bases aligning to TRBD2. This CDR3 has 14 residues. From germline, CDR1 is MGHRA and CDR2 YSYEKL. The V and J ends lost 1 base and 10 bases, in that order; junction bases with no gene match: 4. The CDR3 region has the DNA TGCGCCAGCAGCCAAGGGGGCGGGGGTAACGTCCTGACTTTC. Its translation: CASSQGGGGNVLTF.

This clonotype was seen a few times. This sequence joins TRBV9 and TRBJ2-3; perhaps TRBD1 as D (5 bases). The V end was cut by 4 bases, the J end by 10 bases, with 19 bases between. Germline-derived CDR1 and CDR2 are SGDLS and YYNGEE. The CDR3 is 14 residues long. CDR3 in amino acids: CASSLQTVPYSQYF. CDR3 DNA sequence: TGTGCCAGCAGCCTCCAGACAGTGCCCTATTCGCAGTATTTT.

V usage is TRBV3-1 and J usage is TRBJ2-3, with TRBD2 as a possible D gene (5 bases). The CDR3 totals 15 residues. The germline CDR1 and CDR2 sequences are LGHDT and YNNKEL (reference sequence). V lost 0 bases and J 3 bases, leaving 10 bases between the germline ends. CDR3 protein: CASSQEGLTTDTQYF. The CDR3 DNA reads as TGTGCCAGCAGCCAAGAAGGACTGACTACAGATACGCAGTATTTT.

This clonotype was seen a few times. This chain connects TRBV5-1 to TRBJ2-3; D remains ambiguous. The V gene lost 1 base and the J gene lost 4 bases, with 7 bases spanning the gap. Germline CDR1 is SGHRS and CDR2 is YFSETQ. This CDR3 contains 13 residues. The CDR3 bases are TGCGCCAGCAGCTTGCCGGGCGCAGATACGCAGTATTTT. Amino acids: CASSLPGADTQYF.

This clonotype was recorded a few times. The J gene is TRBJ2-6, the V gene TRBV27, with D perhaps matching TRBD1 (5 bases). This CDR3 has 16 amino acids. V was pared by 3 bases and J by 0 bases, with 9 bases between. Germline loops: CDR1 MNHEY, CDR2 SMNVEV (reference sequence). CDR3 sequence reads: CASSFPTGSGANVLTF. CDR3 DNA sequence: TGTGCCAGCAGTTTCCCAACAGGCTCTGGGGCCAACGTCCTGACTTTC.

The table lists this clonotype with a few counts. V gene TRBV3-1 combines with J gene TRBJ2-3; 16 nucleotides line up with TRBD2. Trimming at V came to 5 bases and at J to 5 bases, leaving 7 bases not matched to a gene. CDR3 length equals 17 residues. Germline loops: CDR1 LGHDT, CDR2 YNNKEL (reference sequence). CDR3 loop: CASSSQGLAGGGDTQYF. Written as DNA, the CDR3 is TGTGCCAGCAGCTCCCAGGGACTAGCGGGAGGGGGAGATACGCAGTATTTT.

This rearrangement joins TRBV6-2 or TRBV6-3 to TRBJ2-1; TRBD2 aligns across 15 bases. There are 16 residues in the CDR3. The germline CDR1 and CDR2 sequences are MNHEY and SVGEGT. V shed 6 bases and J 7 bases; nucleotides not matched to a gene: 7. CDR3 in DNA: TGTGCCAGCAGGAACTCCGGGACTAGCGGGAGGAATGAGCAGTTCTTC. Its translation: CASRNSGTSGRNEQFF.

The chain is built from TRBV12-3 or TRBV12-4 and TRBJ1-1, with a possible D match to TRBD1 (5 bases). V was trimmed by 1 base and J by 2 bases, leaving 8 bases between them. The CDR3 is 14 amino acids. This chain's CDR3 is CASSLGTPNTEAFF. The CDR3 bases are TGTGCCAGCAGTTTAGGGACACCTAACACTGAAGCTTTCTTT.

The rearrangement uses TRBV20-1 and TRBJ1-5; 7 bases fit TRBD1. Trimming at V came to 3 bases and at J to 3 bases, leaving 5 bases not matched to a gene. This CDR3 has 14 residues. CDR1 and CDR2 from the germline V gene are DFQATT and SNEGSKA (reference sequence). This chain's CDR3 is CSASDGTVNQPQHF. CDR3 DNA: TGCAGTGCTAGTGATGGGACAGTCAATCAGCCCCAGCATTTT.

The gene calls are TRBV20-1 and TRBJ2-3, with D unclear. The germline gives CDR1 DFQATT, CDR2 SNEGSKA (reference sequence). The CDR3 runs 12 residues. Trimming took 8 bases from V and 0 from J, leaving 9 bases between them. The CDR3 sequence is CSPLRSTDTQYF. CDR3 DNA: TGCAGTCCCCTGAGGAGCACAGATACGCAGTATTTT.

This clonotype appeared a few times. V is TRBV9 and J is TRBJ2-5, with 8 nucleotides matching TRBD2. V was pared by 0 bases and J by 2 bases, with 3 bases of the junction left unmatched. The CDR3 has 15 amino acids. The germline gives CDR1 SGDLS, CDR2 YYNGEE. The CDR3 DNA sequence: TGTGCCAGCAGCGTAGCGGCTAGCGGGCAAGAGACCCAGTACTTC. Amino acid sequence: CASSVAASGQETQYF.

This clonotype was observed a few times. CDR3 DNA sequence: TGCAGTGCTCCTAGGACTAGCGGGGGGGCCGCTGGATCCTACAATGAGCAGTTCTTC. Translating it yields CSAPRTSGGAAGSYNEQFF. The chain employs TRBV20-1 and TRBJ2-1, with 15 bases matching TRBD2. This CDR3 contains 19 residues. V lost 5 bases and J lost 1; bases outside the gene matches: 12. The germline V gene encodes CDR1 DFQATT and CDR2 SNEGSKA (reference sequence).

The sample holds a few counts of this clonotype. V usage is TRBV7-9 and J usage is TRBJ2-3; 9 nucleotides agree with TRBD1. This CDR3 has 16 amino acids. From germline, CDR1 is SEHNR and CDR2 FQNEAQ (reference sequence). V trimming: 7 bases; J trimming: 2 bases; junction bases outside the gene matches: 10. CDR3 region: CASIYIQGAHTDTQYF. The CDR3 bases are TGTGCCAGCATCTATATACAGGGGGCACACACAGATACGCAGTATTTT.

The chain couples TRBV3-1 to TRBJ2-2; weak D call: TRBD2 (5 bases). With 0 bases removed from V and 7 bases from J, the gap between germline ends came to 9 bases. Germline assignment: CDR1 LGHDT and CDR2 YNNKEL (reference sequence). The CDR3 sequence is 14 residues long. The CDR3 loop is CASSQDGGGGELFF. CDR3 DNA: TGTGCCAGCAGCCAAGATGGAGGTGGCGGGGAGCTGTTTTTT.

This clonotype was counted at least ten times. This chain links TRBV20-1 with TRBJ2-4; 7 nucleotides match TRBD1. V dropped 1 base and J dropped 9; count of bases not matched to a gene: 12. The germline V gene has CDR1 DFQATT and CDR2 SNEGSKA (reference sequence). The CDR3 covers 15 residues. This CDR3 reads CSARGFTGELSIQYF. CDR3 nucleotide sequence: TGCAGTGCTAGAGGCTTCACAGGGGAATTGAGCATTCAGTACTTC.

This clonotype was seen a few times. This CDR3 reads CASSQTGLGPLHF. The CDR3 DNA is TGTGCCAGCAGTCAGACAGGGTTAGGACCCCTCCACTTT. This rearrangement joins TRBV28 to TRBJ1-6, with TRBD1 matching 7 bases. CDR3 length equals 13 residues. The germline V gene encodes CDR1 MDHEN and CDR2 SYDVKM. V lost 5 bases to trimming and J lost 12 bases; unmatched junction nucleotides: 7. Based on the CDR3 plus reference TRBV28 and TRBJ1-6, the full variable domain is DVKVTQSSRYLVKRTGEKVFLECVQDMDHENMFWYRQDPGLGLRLIYFSYDVKMKEKGDIPEGYSVSREKKERFSLILESASTNQTSMYLCASSQTGLGPLHFGNGTRLTVT.

Here the CDR3 reads CSARSQGSSGANVLTF. CDR3 nucleotides: TGCAGTGCTAGGTCCCAGGGTAGCTCTGGGGCCAACGTCCTGACTTTC. V is TRBV20-1 and J is TRBJ2-6; tentatively, D is TRBD1 (5 bases). CDR1 and CDR2 (germline): DFQATT, SNEGSKA (reference sequence). The CDR3 is 16 residues long. Trimming left V 3 bases short and J 0 bases short, with 12 bases between.

This clonotype was counted between two and nine times. V gene TRBV20-1 combines with J gene TRBJ2-3, with a possible D match to TRBD2 (5 bases). V gave up 6 bases and J gave up 5 bases, with 15 bases separating them. The germline CDR1 and CDR2 sequences are DFQATT and SNEGSKA (reference sequence). This CDR3 has 13 residues. The CDR3: CSAARGPKDTQYF. The CDR3, as DNA: TGCAGTGCAGCCCGAGGGCCGAAAGATACGCAGTATTTT.

Notes on this clonotype: A much larger clonotype is one base distant, so this may be a read error. The V and J genes are TRBV20-1 and TRBJ2-5; 9 bases map to TRBD2. This CDR3 has 16 amino acids. V trimming: 3 bases; J trimming: 4 bases; junction bases outside the gene matches: 12. Germline V CDR1 and CDR2: DFQATT, SNEGSKA (reference sequence). The CDR3 coding sequence is TGCAGTGCTAGTGATCTACGAGCGGGAGGTCGAGAGACCCAGTACTTC. This sequence encodes CSASDLRAGGRETQYF.

Comments on this clonotype: This may stem from a read error, because a much larger clone lies one nucleotide away. This sequence joins TRBV6-5 and TRBJ2-7, with a tentative D call TRBD2 (6 bases). CDR1 is MNHEY and CDR2 is SVGAGI in the germline V gene. There are 15 residues in the CDR3. The CDR3 region is CVSSYRLGRPAEQYF. The CDR3 region has the DNA TGTGTCAGCAGTTACCGCCTAGGGAGGCCCGCCGAGCAGTACTTC.